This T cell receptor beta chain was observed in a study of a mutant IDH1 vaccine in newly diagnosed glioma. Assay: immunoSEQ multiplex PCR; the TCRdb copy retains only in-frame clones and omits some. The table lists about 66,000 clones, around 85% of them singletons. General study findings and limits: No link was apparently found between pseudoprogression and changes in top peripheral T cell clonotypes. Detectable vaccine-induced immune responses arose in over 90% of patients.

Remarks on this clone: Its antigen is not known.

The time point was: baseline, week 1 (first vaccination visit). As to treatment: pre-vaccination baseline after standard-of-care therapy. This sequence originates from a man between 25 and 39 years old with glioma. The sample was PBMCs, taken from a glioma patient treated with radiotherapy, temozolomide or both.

The CDR3 sequence: CASSPGGTGANVLTF. The CDR3 DNA sequence: TGTGCCAGCAGCCCGGGGGGAACCGGGGCCAACGTCCTGACTTTC. J is TRBJ2-6 and V is TRBV11-3, with TRBD2 identical over 7 bases. The CDR3 totals 15 residues. Germline-derived CDR1 and CDR2 are SGHNT and YENEEA. V lost 5 bases and J lost 4; bases outside the gene matches: 5.